The 17 T cell receptor beta chains in this list originate from one sample, sequenced in a study of cytomegalovirus exposure and HLA in healthy donors. It was with 60 Vbeta and 13 Jbeta primers that the PCR ran. Clones were read by immunoSEQ multiplex PCR, and TCRdb kept only the in-frame ones, dropping some. The table includes more than 100,000 clones, approximately 90% detected once. The specimen sequenced was PBMCs. These receptors came from a woman aged 30 to 39 in good health and CMV-seronegative.

The rearrangement links TRBV2 to TRBJ2-1; 10 bases agree with TRBD1. CDR1 and CDR2 (germline): SNHLY, FYNNEI. The V gene end was trimmed by 4 bases and the J gene end by 3 bases; junction bases not matched to a gene: 3. This CDR3 has 15 residues. The CDR3 protein is CASSVGQGIYNEQFF. The CDR3 DNA follows: TGTGCCAGCAGTGTGGGACAGGGGATCTACAATGAGCAGTTCTTC.

This chain joins TRBV30 and TRBJ1-1; D is uncertain. The V gene lost 7 bases and the J gene lost 3 bases, with 27 bases spanning the gap. CDR1 and CDR2 from the germline V gene are GTSNPN and SVGIG (reference sequence). The CDR3 runs to 17 residues. CDR3 sequence reads: CASTLLSGEGYDTEAFF. The CDR3, as DNA: TGTGCCTCCACCCTTCTGTCCGGGGAGGGTTACGACACTGAAGCTTTCTTT.

DNA for the CDR3: TGTGCCAGCTCTCTGTTAGGGCAGGGGGGTTTGAAAGCTTTCTTT. It yields the protein CASSLLGQGGLKAFF. The V gene is TRBV7-9, the J gene TRBJ1-1; TRBD1 agrees at 7 bases. Losses at the gene ends were 8 bases for V and 9 bases for J; bases not matched to a gene: 18. CDR1 and CDR2 (germline): SEHNR, FQNEAQ (reference sequence). This CDR3 contains 15 residues.

The gene calls are TRBV2 and TRBJ2-2; D possibly corresponds to TRBD1 (6 bases). The CDR3 has 16 amino acids. CDR1 is SNHLY and CDR2 is FYNNEI in the germline V gene. Trimming pared 6 bases from V and 4 bases from J, leaving 18 bases between. This CDR3 reads CASRLTGSGRTGELFF. The CDR3 nucleotides are TGTGCCAGCAGGCTCACAGGGAGCGGACGCACCGGGGAGCTGTTTTTT.

V and J are TRBV7-2 and TRBJ2-7; TRBD2 matches at 9 bases. Germline V gene lookup returns CDR1 SGHTA and CDR2 FQGNSA. The CDR3 covers 15 residues. After removal of 5 bases from V and 2 bases from J, the junction contained 7 bases not matched to a gene. The DNA for the CDR3 is TGTGCCAGCAGCACCAGGACTAGCGAAGCCTACGAGCAGTACTTC. Its translation is CASSTRTSEAYEQYF.

Only one count was recorded for this clone. The chain uses TRBV29-1 and TRBJ2-1; D is unclear. Germline V gene lookup returns CDR1 SQVTM and CDR2 ANQGSEA. Trimming stripped 4 bases from V and 10 bases from J, with 23 bases between. The CDR3 sequence is 15 residues long. CDR3 region: CSVGGAEGFFEEQFF. DNA of the CDR3: TGCAGCGTTGGAGGTGCGGAAGGATTTTTTGAGGAGCAGTTCTTC.

V and J are TRBV7-9 and TRBJ2-1; 12 nucleotides align to TRBD2. The CDR3 is made up of 16 amino acids. Per germline, CDR1 SEHNR and CDR2 FQNEAQ (reference sequence). V gave up 5 bases and J gave up 7 bases; unmatched junction bases: 9. The CDR3 sequence: CASSHGTSGPLNEQFF. CDR3 coding DNA: TGTGCCAGCAGCCATGGGACTAGCGGGCCCTTAAATGAGCAGTTCTTC.

The rearrangement uses TRBV21-1 and TRBJ1-1; the DNA was not used to check the table's D call, TRBD1. TRBV21-1 is assigned pseudogene status. The CDR3 consists of 17 residues. The CDR3 spells CASSFKPQGEGDTEAFF. The CDR3 coding sequence is TGTGCCAGCAGCTTCAAACCCCAGGGGGAAGGGGACACTGAAGCTTTCTTT.

This chain uses TRBV7-9 with TRBJ1-2; no clear D gene. The germline V gene encodes CDR1 SEHNR and CDR2 FQNEAQ (reference sequence). The CDR3 runs 13 residues. V was trimmed by 1 base and J by 4 bases, leaving 7 bases between them. CDR3 nucleotides: TGTGCCAGCAGCTTAGAACGGTCCTATGGCTACACCTTC. This codes for CASSLERSYGYTF.

V usage is TRBV27 and J usage is TRBJ2-2; D uncertain. Germline V gene sequence: CDR1 MNHEY, CDR2 SMNVEV (reference sequence). CDR3 length: 12 residues. V was trimmed by 7 bases and J by 0 bases, leaving 3 bases between them. The CDR3 spells CASTSNTGELFF. CDR3 nucleotides: TGTGCCAGCACTTCGAACACCGGGGAGCTGTTTTTT.

V and J are TRBV7-2 and TRBJ1-5; 7 bases map to TRBD1. Germline CDR1 SGHTA, CDR2 FQGNSA. CDR3 length: 17 amino acids. With V trimmed by 5 bases and J by 6 bases, 16 bases remained unmatched. The CDR3 sequence: CASSPRGRGGFGQPQHF. CDR3 bases: TGTGCCAGCAGCCCCCGCGGTAGAGGGGGCTTTGGTCAGCCCCAGCATTTT.

The V call is TRBV7-2, the J call TRBJ1-2; a weak D match, TRBD1 (6 bases). Germline V gene data show CDR1 as SGHTA and CDR2 as FQGNSA. The CDR3 loop spans 14 amino acids. V was cut by 6 bases and J by 4 bases, with 15 bases left in between. CDR3 DNA: TGTGCCAGCAGGAGAGAGGGGGTGATCTATGGCTACACCTTC. Translated, it gives CASRREGVIYGYTF.

This sequence joins TRBV27 and TRBJ1-6, with TRBD1 matching over 10 bases. After removal of 3 bases from V and 5 bases from J, the junction contained 4 bases not matched to a gene. The CDR3 has 16 amino acids. Germline CDR1 and CDR2: MNHEY and SMNVEV (reference sequence). The CDR3 DNA reads as TGTGCCAGCAGTTTCCACGGACAGGGGGATAATTCACCCCTCCACTTT. Encoded protein: CASSFHGQGDNSPLHF.

This chain uses TRBV7-6 with TRBJ1-1; a possible D gene is TRBD1 (6 bases). The CDR3 runs to 19 residues. Germline CDR1 SGHVS, CDR2 FNYEAQ. Trimming took off 2 bases at V and 1 base at J, with 23 bases between the two ends. DNA for the CDR3: TGTGCCAGCAGCTTAAGGTTTAGGGGCAGGGGAATGACGAACACTGAAGCTTTCTTT. Amino acid sequence: CASSLRFRGRGMTNTEAFF.

This clone was counted a single time. The chain recombines TRBV5-1 with TRBJ2-5, with D unresolved. The CDR3 is 14 amino acids. V lost 0 bases to trimming and J lost 3 bases, with 9 bases between them. Germline CDR1 SGHRS, CDR2 YFSETQ. The CDR3 reads CASSLDPSEETQYF. CDR3 DNA sequence: TGCGCCAGCAGCTTGGACCCCTCGGAAGAGACCCAGTACTTC.

The chain employs TRBV9 and TRBJ2-7; D may be TRBD1 (5 bases). Deletions cut 2 bases from V and 4 bases from J, with 22 bases between. Germline V gene lookup returns CDR1 SGDLS and CDR2 YYNGEE. This CDR3 has 17 residues. CDR3 DNA: TGTGCCAGCAGCGTGGAAATACTCCAGGGTATCCTTTACGAGCAGTACTTC. As protein: CASSVEILQGILYEQYF.

The chain links TRBV6-5 to TRBJ2-5; D is possibly TRBD2 (6 bases). V was trimmed by 6 bases and J by 5 bases, leaving 16 bases between them. The CDR3 spans 14 residues. Per the germline V gene, CDR1 is MNHEY and CDR2 is SVGAGI. The CDR3 bases are TGTGCCAGCAGCTCTAATCGCGGGATGGAGACCCAGTACTTC. Its protein is CASSSNRGMETQYF.